Listed here is a single TCR beta chain. No antigen is known for it. This specimen comes from a study of long-term antiretroviral therapy in people with HIV. Study-wide results and caveats: Diversity measured after ART increased yet remained under transplant donor controls. Controls had broader CDR3 length ranges than HIV repertoires did.

Samples were assayed with immunoSEQ v3.0 at survey level. The assay was immunoSEQ multiplex PCR, and TCRdb's table has in-frame clones only and misses some. Of approximately 17,000 clones in the sample, approximately 91% were seen once. Sequenced here: unsorted PBMCs, sampled 0.6 years after starting antiretroviral therapy. The sequence was collected from a middle-aged woman with HIV.

The CDR3 spells CASSSSLTSGADTQYF. The CDR3 region has the DNA TGTGCCAGCAGCTCCTCTCTGACTAGCGGCGCAGATACGCAGTATTTT. The V call is TRBV13, the J call TRBJ2-3, with 9 bases that match TRBD2. The CDR3 covers 16 residues. Germline CDR1 PRHDT, CDR2 FYEKMQ (reference sequence). Losses at the gene ends were 4 bases for V and 4 bases for J; bases not matched to a gene: 9.